The rows below give T cell receptor beta chains drawn from one sample of a study of T cells expressing NK-cell markers. Using the 5' RACE reads, TCRdb records one entry per CDR3 protein without DNA. The sample table sets out about 260,000 distinct CDR3 sequences. Sequencing was done on a sample of blood T cells: a sorted CD56 or NKG2C T cell subset, CD4+ or CD8+ T cells, or bulk PBMC T cells (not recorded which). The receptor source for this set is a woman between 18 and 69 years old in good health. Each CDR3 is given with its conserved first and last residue.

>TRBJ1-4|TRBV6-1
CASSEAGEGEKLFF
>TRBJ2-1|TRBV5-5
CASSLGRDSYNEQFF
>TRBJ1-4|TRBV12-3/TRBV12-4
CASHRSPNEKLFF
>TRBJ2-5|TRBV3-1
CASSHSGGETQYF
>TRBJ2-1|TRBV6-2/TRBV6-3
CASSGISSGGSYNEQFF
>TRBJ1-1|TRBV5-1
CASSLGQIGDTEAFF
>TRBJ2-2|TRBV7-2
CASNSDRLNTGELFF
>TRBJ2-1|TRBV5-1
CASSRAGTPAFNEQFF
>TRBJ2-1|TRBV7-2
CASSLAQGLANEQFF
>TRBJ2-6|TRBV29-1
CSVGVGASGANVLTF
>TRBJ2-1|TRBV3-1
CASTVLAGEGEQFF
>TRBJ1-5|TRBV20-1
CSARSSNQPQHF
>TRBJ2-3|TRBV11-3
CASSTGGVLGADTQYF
>TRBJ2-2|TRBV29-1
CSVDRVTGELFF
>TRBJ1-5|TRBV7-2
CASSLAFKAQHF
>TRBJ1-3|TRBV29-1
CSVAAHSGNTIYF
>TRBJ2-1|TRBV5-1
CASSTSGSRDNEQFF
>TRBJ2-4|TRBV7-2
CASSPTSGRINIQYF
>TRBJ1-2|TRBV30
CAWSVPAGGYTF
>TRBJ1-1|TRBV3-1
CASSHHHRGRGTEAFF
>TRBJ2-5|TRBV12-3/TRBV12-4
CASHRGPTETQYF
>TRBJ1-1|TRBV12-3/TRBV12-4
CASSRRQGPMNTEAFF
>TRBJ2-5|TRBV20-1
CSAREPGAETQYF
>TRBJ1-6|TRBV27
CASSFWRGQGGSPLHF
>TRBJ2-1|TRBV7-9
CASSPGTYNEQFF
>TRBJ2-7|TRBV4-3
CASSQDVGGSWSYEQYF
>TRBJ1-5|TRBV7-9
CASSSIGRVPDQPQHF
>TRBJ1-1|TRBV5-1
CASSLDRGGTEAFF
>TRBJ1-5|TRBV7-2
CASSPRARESQPQHF
>TRBJ2-3|TRBV5-1
CASSLPSSTDTQYF
>TRBJ2-3|TRBV20-1
CSAPRQLSTDTQYF
>TRBJ1-3|TRBV15
CATSIGQGVVGNTIYF
>TRBJ2-2|TRBV20-1
CSAIRGNTGELFF
>TRBJ1-1|TRBV12-3/TRBV12-4
CASSSGQGFEAFF
>TRBJ1-1|TRBV6-5
CASSYRLMNTEAFF
>TRBJ2-6|TRBV12-3/TRBV12-4
CASSLRTVASGANVLTF
>TRBJ1-1|TRBV20-1
CSARDLRGTSSDEAFF
>TRBJ2-2|TRBV6-2/TRBV6-3
CASSQDLGTGELFF
>TRBJ2-1|TRBV12-3/TRBV12-4
CASSLGLSANEQFF
>TRBJ2-1|TRBV7-2
CASSLAGTGGKNEQFF
>TRBJ2-5|TRBV7-2
CASSLSRGVQETQYF
>TRBJ1-1|TRBV24-1
CATSDSMNTEAFF
>TRBJ2-2|TRBV5-1
CASSPTAGGTGELFF
>TRBJ2-4|TRBV30
CAWRADKNIQYF
>TRBJ1-5|TRBV6-1
CASQGNGNQPQHF
>TRBJ1-6|TRBV4-3
CASSHPPGTGRPLHF